This T cell receptor (beta chain) originates from a study of post-analysis software for immune sequencing data. Study at large: Included among the disease courses, which were recorded for the cohort, were relapsing-remitting, secondary progressive and progressive-relapsing multiple sclerosis.

Each TCR beta cDNA library carried unique molecular identifiers. Yield was roughly 0.5 million cDNA molecules from 1 to 10 million T cells. Each CDR3 protein gets one entry after TCRdb re-called the PCR reads with MiXCR. The sample gives roughly 580,000 distinct CDR3 sequences, roughly 46% of which show up once; roughly 1.7% is in the top ten. In this sample, this clonotype turned up a few times. This clonotype was obtained from a girl aged 10 to 17 with multiple sclerosis. The sample comprised blood.

CDR3 in DNA: TGCGCCAGCAGCCAAGATGGGGCTGACGGCTACACCTTC. Translated, it gives CASSQDGADGYTF. This chain joins TRBV4-1 and TRBJ1-2; TRBD1 is a possible D gene (5 bases). This CDR3 spans 13 amino acids. The germline V and J ends were trimmed by 0 bases and 8 bases, with 10 bases remaining between them. Looked up from germline, CDR1 is MGHRA and CDR2 is YSYEKL.